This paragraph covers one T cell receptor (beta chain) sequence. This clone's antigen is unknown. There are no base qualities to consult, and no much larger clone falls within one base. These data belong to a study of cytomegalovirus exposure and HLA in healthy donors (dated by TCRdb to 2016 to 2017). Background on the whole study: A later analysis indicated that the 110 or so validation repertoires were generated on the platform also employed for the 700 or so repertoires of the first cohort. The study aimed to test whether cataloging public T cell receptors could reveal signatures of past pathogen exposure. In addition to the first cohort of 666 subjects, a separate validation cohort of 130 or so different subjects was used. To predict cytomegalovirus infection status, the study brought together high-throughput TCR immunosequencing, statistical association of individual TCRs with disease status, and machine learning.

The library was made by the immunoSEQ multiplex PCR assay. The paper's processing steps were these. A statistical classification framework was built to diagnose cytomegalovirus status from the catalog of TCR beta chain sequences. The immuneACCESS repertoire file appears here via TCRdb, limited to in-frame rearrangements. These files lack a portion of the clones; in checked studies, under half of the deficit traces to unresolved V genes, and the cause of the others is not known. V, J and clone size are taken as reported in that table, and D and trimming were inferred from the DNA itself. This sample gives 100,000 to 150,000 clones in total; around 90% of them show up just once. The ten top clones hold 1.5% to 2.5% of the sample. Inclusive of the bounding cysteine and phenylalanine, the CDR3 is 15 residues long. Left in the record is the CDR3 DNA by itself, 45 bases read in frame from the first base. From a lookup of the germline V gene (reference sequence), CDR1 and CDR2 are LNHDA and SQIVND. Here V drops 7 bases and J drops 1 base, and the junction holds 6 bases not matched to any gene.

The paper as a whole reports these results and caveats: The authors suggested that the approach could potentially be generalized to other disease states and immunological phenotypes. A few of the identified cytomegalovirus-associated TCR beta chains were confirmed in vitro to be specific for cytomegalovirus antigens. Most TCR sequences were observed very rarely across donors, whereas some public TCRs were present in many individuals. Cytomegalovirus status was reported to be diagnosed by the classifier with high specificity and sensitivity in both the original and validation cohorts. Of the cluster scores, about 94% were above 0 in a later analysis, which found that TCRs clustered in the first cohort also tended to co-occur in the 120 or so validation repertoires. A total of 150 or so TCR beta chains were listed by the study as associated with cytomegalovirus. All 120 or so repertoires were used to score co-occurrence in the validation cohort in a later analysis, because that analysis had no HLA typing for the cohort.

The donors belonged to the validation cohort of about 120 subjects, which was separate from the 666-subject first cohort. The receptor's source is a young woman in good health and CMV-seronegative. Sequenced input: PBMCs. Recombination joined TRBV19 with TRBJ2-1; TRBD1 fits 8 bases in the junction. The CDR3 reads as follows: CASTLTGASYNEQFF. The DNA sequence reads TGTGCCAGTACCCTGACAGGGGCTTCCTACAATGAGCAGTTCTTC. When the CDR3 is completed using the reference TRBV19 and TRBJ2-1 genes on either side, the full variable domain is DGGITQSPKYLFRKEGQNVTLSCEQNLNHDAMYWYRQDPGQGLRLIYYSQIVNDFQKGDIAEGYSVSREKKESFPLTVTSAQKNPTAFYLCASTLTGASYNEQFFGPGTRLTVL.